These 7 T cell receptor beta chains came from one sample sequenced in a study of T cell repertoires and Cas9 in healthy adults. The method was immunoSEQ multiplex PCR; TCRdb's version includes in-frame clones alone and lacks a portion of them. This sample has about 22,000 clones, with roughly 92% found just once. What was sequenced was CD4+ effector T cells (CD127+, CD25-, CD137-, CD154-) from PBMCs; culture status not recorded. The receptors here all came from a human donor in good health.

Here the CDR3 reads CASSSGLNIQYF. The CDR3 bases are TGTGCCAGCAGCTCAGGGCTCAACATTCAGTACTTC. The genes are TRBV5-6 and TRBJ2-4; possibly TRBD1 for D (5 bases). There are 12 residues in the CDR3. Per the germline V gene, CDR1 is SGHDT and CDR2 is YYEEEE. Trimming took 3 bases from V and 7 from J, leaving 8 bases between them.

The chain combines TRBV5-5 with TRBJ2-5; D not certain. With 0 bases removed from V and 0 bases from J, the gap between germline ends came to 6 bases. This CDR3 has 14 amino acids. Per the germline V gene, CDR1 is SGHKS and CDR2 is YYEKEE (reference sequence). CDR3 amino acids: CASSLGQNQETQYF. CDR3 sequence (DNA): TGTGCCAGCAGCTTGGGCCAGAACCAAGAGACCCAGTACTTC.

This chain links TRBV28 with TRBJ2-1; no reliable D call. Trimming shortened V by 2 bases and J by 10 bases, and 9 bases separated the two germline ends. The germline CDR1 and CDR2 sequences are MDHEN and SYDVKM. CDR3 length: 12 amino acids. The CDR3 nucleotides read TGTGCCAGCAGTTTAAGAGTGGGCGAGCAGTTCTTC. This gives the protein CASSLRVGEQFF.

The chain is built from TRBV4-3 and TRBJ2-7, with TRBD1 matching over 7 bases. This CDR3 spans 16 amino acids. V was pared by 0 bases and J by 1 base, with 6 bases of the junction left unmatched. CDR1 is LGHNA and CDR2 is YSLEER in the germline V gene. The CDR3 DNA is TGCGCCAGCAGCCAAGATGGGCAGGGGGAGTCCTACGAGCAGTACTTC. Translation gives CASSQDGQGESYEQYF.

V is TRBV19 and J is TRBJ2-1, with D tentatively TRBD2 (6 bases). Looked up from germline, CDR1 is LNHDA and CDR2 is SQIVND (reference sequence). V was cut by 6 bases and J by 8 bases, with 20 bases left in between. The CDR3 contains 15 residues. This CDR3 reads CASSLQRASGDEQFF. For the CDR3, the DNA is TGTGCCAGTAGCCTTCAGCGGGCCTCGGGCGATGAGCAGTTCTTC.

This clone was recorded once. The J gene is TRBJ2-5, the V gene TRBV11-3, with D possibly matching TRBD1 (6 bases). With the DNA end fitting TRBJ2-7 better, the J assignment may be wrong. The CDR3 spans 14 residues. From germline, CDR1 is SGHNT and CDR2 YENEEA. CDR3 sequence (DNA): TGTGCCAGCAGCTTTTTGGACAGAATCTACGAGCAGTACTTC. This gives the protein CASSFLDRIYEQYF.

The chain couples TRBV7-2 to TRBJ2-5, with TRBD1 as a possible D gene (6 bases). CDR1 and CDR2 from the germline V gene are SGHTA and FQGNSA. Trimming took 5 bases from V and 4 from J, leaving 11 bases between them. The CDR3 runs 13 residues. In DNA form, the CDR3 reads TGTGCCAGCAGCACCACAGGGATAGAGACCCAGTACTTC. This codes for CASSTTGIETQYF.